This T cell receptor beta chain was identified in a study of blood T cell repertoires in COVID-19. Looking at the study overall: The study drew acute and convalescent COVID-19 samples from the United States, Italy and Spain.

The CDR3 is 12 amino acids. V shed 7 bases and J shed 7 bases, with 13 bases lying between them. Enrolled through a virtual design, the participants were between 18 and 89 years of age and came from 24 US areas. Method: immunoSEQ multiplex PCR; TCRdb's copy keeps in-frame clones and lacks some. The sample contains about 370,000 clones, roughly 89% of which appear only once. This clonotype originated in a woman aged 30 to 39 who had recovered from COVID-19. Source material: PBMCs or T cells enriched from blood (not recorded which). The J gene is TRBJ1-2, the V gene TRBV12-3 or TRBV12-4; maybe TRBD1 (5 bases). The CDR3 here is CASTLVGGGYTF. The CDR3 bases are TGTGCCAGCACTCTTGTGGGGGGTGGCTACACCTTC.